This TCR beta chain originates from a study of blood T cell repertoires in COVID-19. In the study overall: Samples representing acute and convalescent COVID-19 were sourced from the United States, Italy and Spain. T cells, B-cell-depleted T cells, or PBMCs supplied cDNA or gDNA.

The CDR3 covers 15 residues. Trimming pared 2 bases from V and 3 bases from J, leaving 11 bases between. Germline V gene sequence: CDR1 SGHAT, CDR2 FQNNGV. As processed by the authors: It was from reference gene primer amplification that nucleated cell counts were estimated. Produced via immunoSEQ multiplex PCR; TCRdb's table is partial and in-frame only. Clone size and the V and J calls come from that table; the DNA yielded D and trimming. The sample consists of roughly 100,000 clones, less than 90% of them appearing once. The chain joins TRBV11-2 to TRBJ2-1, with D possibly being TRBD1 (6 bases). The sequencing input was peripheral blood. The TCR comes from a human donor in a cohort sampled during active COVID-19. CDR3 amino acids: CASSLRQGLYNEQFF. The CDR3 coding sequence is TGTGCCAGCAGCTTACGCCAGGGGCTCTACAATGAGCAGTTCTTC.